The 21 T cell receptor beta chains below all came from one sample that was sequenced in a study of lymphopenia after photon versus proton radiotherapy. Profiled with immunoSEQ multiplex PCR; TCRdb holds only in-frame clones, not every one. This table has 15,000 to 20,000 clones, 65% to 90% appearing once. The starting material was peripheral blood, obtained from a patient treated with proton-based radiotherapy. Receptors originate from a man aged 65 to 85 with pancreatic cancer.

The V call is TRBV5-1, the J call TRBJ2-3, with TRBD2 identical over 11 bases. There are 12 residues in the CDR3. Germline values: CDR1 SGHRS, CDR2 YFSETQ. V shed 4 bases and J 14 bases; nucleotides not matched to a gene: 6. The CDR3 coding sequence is TGCGCCAGCAGCATGACTAGCGGGGTTGGGTATTTT. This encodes CASSMTSGVGYF.

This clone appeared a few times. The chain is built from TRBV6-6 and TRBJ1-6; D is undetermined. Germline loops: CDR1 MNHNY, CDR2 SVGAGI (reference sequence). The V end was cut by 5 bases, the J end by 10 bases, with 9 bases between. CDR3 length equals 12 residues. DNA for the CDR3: TGTGCCAGCAGTACCTGGGAGTCACCCCTCCACTTT. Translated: CASSTWESPLHF.

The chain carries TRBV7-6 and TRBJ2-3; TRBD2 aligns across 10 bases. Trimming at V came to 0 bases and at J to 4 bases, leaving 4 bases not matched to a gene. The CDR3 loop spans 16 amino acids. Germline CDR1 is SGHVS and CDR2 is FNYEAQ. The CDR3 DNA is TGTGCCAGCAGCTTAGCGTTCCTAGCGGGGGCAGATACGCAGTATTTT. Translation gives CASSLAFLAGADTQYF.

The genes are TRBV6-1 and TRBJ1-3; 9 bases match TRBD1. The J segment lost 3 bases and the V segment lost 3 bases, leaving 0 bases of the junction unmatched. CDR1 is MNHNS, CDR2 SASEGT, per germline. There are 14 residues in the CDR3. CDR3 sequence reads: CASSEDRGGNTIYF. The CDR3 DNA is TGTGCCAGCAGTGAGGACAGGGGTGGAAACACCATATATTTT.

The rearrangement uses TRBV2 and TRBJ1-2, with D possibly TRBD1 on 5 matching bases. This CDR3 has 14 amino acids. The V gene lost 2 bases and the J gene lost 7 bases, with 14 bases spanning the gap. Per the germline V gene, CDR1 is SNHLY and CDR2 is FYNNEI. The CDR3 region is CASSERRGASGYTF. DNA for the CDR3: TGTGCCAGCAGTGAACGTAGGGGCGCGTCTGGCTACACCTTC.

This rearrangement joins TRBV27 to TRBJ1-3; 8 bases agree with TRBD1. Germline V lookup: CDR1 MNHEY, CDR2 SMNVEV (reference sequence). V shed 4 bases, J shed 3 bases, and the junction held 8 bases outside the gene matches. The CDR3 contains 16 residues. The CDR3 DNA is TGTGCCAGCAGTTACCAGGGGGCCGTAGATGGAAACACCATATATTTT. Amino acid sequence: CASSYQGAVDGNTIYF.

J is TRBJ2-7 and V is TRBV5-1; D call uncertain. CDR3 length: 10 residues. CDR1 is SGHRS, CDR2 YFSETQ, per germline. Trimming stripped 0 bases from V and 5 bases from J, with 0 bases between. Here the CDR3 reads CASSLDEQYF. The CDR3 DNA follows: TGCGCCAGCAGCTTGGACGAGCAGTACTTC.

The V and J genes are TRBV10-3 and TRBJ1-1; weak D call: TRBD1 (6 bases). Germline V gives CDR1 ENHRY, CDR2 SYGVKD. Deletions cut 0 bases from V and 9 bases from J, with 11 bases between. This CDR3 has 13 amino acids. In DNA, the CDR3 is TGTGCCATCAGTGAGTCGGGGACATCGCAAGCTTTCTTT. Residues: CAISESGTSQAFF.

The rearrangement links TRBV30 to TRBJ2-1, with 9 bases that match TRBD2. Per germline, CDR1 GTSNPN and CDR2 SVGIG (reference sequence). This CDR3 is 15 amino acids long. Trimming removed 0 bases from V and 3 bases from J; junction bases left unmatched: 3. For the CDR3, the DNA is TGTGCCTGGAGTGTATATAGCGGGGGCTACAATGAGCAGTTCTTC. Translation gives CAWSVYSGGYNEQFF.

The CDR3 DNA follows: TGTGCCAGCAGTTTAACTCGTCAGCCATTTTTTGGAAACACCATATATTTT. Protein sequence: CASSLTRQPFFGNTIYF. V gene TRBV7-9 combines with J gene TRBJ1-3; D is unresolved. Looked up from germline, CDR1 is SEHNR and CDR2 is FQNEAQ (reference sequence). The CDR3 is made up of 17 amino acids. Trimming cost V 6 bases and J 3 bases, with 21 bases left between them.

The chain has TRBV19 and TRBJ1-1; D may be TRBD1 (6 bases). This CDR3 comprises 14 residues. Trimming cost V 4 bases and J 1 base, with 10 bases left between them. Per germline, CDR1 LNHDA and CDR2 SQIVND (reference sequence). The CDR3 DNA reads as TGTGCCAGTAGTAGAGGGGGGCCGAACACTGAAGCTTTCTTT. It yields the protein CASSRGGPNTEAFF.

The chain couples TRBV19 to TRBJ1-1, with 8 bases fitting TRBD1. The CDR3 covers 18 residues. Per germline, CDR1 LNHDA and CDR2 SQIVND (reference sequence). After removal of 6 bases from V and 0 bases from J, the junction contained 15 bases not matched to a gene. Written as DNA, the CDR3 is TGTGCCAGTAGCCCAAACCTGGGACAGGCGGCAATGAACACTGAAGCTTTCTTT. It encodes CASSPNLGQAAMNTEAFF.

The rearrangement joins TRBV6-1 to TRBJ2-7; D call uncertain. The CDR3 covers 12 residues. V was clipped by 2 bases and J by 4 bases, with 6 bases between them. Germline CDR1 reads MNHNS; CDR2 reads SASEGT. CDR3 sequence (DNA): TGTGCCAGCAGTGAATTCATATACGAGCAGTACTTC. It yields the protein CASSEFIYEQYF.

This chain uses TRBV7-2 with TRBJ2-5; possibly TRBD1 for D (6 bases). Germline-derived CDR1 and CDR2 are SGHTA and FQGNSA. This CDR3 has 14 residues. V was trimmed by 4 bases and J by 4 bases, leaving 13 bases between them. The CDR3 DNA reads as TGTGCCAGCAGCTGGGGGACAATAGGAGAGACCCAGTACTTC. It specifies CASSWGTIGETQYF.

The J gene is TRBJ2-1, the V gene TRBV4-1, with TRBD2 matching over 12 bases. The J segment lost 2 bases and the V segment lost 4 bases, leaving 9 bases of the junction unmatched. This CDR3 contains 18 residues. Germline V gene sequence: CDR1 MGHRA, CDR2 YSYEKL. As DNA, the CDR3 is TGCGCCAGCAGCCTAGGACTGACTAGCGGGAGACCCTACAATGAGCAGTTCTTC. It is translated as CASSLGLTSGRPYNEQFF.

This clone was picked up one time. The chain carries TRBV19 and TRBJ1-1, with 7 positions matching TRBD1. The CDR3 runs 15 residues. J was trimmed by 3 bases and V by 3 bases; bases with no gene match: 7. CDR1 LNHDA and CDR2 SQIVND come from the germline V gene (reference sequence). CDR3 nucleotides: TGTGCCAGTAGTATGGTGCAGGGGGGCCACACTGAAGCTTTCTTT. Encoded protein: CASSMVQGGHTEAFF.

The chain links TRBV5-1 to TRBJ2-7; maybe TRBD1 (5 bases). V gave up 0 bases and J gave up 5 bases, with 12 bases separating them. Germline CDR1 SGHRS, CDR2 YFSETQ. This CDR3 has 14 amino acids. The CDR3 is CASSLAGRFNEQYF. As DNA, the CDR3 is TGCGCCAGCAGCTTGGCAGGGCGGTTCAACGAGCAGTACTTC.

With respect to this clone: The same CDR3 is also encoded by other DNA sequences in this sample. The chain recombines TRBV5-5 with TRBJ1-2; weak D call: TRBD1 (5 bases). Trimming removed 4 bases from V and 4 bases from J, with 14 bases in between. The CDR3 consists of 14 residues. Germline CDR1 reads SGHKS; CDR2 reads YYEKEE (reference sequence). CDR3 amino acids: CASSPDSGGYGYTF. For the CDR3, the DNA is TGTGCCAGCAGCCCCGACAGCGGGGGCTATGGCTACACCTTC.

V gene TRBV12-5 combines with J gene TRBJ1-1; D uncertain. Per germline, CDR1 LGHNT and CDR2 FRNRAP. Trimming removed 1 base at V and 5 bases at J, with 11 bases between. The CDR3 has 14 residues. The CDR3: CASGLGEGGTEAFF. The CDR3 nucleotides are TGTGCTAGTGGTTTGGGGGAAGGCGGAACTGAAGCTTTCTTT.

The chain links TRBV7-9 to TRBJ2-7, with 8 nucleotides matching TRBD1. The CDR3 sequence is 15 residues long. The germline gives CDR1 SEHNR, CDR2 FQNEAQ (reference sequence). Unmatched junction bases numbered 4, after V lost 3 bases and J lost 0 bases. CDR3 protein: CASSFGTGRSYEQYF. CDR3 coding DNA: TGTGCCAGCAGCTTCGGGACAGGACGCTCCTACGAGCAGTACTTC.

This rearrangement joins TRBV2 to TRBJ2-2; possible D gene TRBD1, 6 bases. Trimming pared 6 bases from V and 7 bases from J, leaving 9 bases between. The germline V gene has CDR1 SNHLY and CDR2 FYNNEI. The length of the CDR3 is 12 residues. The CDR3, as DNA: TGTGCCAGCAGCCAGGGGTTCGGGGAGCTGTTTTTT. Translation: CASSQGFGELFF.